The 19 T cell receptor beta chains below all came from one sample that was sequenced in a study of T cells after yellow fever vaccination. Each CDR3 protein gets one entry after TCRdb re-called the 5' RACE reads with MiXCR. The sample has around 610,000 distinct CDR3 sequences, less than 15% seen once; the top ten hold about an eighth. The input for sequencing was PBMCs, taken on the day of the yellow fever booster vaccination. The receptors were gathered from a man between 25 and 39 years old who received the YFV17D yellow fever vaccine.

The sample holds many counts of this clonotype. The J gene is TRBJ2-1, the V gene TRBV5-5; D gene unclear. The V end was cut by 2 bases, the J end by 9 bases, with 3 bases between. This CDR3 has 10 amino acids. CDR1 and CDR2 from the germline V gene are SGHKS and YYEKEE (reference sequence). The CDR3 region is CASSFAEQFF. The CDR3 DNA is TGTGCCAGCAGCTTCGCTGAGCAGTTCTTC.

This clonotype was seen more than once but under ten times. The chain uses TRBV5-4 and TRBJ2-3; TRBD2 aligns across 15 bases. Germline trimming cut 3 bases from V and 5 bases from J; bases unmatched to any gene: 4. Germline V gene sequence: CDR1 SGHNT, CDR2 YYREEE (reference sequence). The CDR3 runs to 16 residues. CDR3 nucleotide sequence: TGTGCCAGCAGCTGGGGACTAGCGGGAGGAGTAGATACGCAGTATTTT. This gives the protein CASSWGLAGGVDTQYF.

The CDR3 sequence is CAAGTSATDTQYF. DNA for the CDR3: TGTGCCGCCGGGACTAGCGCTACAGATACGCAGTATTTT. The chain is built from TRBV30 and TRBJ2-3, with 10 bases aligning to TRBD2. The CDR3 loop spans 13 amino acids. CDR1 and CDR2 (germline): GTSNPN, SVGIG (reference sequence). V shed 8 bases, J shed 3 bases, and the junction held 5 bases outside the gene matches.

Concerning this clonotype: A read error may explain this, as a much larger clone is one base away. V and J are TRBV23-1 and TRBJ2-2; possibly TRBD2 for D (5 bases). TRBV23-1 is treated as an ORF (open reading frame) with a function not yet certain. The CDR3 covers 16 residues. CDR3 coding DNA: TGCGCCAGCAGTCACCCAACAAGAATGAACACCGGGGAGCTGGTTTTT. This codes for CASSHPTRMNTGELVF.

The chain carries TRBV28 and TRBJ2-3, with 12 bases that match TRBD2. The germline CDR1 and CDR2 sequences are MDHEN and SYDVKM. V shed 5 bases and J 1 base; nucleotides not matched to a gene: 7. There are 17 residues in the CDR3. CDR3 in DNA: TGTGCCAGCAGTCAGCCGGGACTAGCGGGCGGCACAGATACGCAGTATTTT. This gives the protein CASSQPGLAGGTDTQYF.

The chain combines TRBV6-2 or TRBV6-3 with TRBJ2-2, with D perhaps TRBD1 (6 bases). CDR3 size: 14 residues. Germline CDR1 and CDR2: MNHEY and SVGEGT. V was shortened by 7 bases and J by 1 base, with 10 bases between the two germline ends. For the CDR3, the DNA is TGTGCCAGCACGGGGACATGGAACACCGGGGAGCTGTTTTTT. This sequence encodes CASTGTWNTGELFF.

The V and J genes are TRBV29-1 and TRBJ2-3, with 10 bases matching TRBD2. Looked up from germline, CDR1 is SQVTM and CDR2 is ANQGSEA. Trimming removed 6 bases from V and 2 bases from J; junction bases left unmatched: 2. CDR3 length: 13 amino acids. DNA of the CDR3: TGCAGCGTAGCGGGAGGGACCACAGATACGCAGTATTTT. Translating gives CSVAGGTTDTQYF.

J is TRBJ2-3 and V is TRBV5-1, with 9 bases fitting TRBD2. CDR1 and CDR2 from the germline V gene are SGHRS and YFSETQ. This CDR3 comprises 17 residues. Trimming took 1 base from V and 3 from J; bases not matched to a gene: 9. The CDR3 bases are TGCGCCAGCAGCTTGTTTGGTAGCGGGAGTGGTACAGATACGCAGTATTTT. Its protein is CASSLFGSGSGTDTQYF.

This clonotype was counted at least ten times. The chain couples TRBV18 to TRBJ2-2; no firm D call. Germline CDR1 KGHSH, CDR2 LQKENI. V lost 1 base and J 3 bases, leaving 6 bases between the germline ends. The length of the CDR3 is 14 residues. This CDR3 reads CASSPRRDTGELFF. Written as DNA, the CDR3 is TGTGCCAGCTCACCACGGCGAGACACCGGGGAGCTGTTTTTT. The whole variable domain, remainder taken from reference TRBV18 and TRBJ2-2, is NAGVMQNPRHLVRRRGQEARLRCSPMKGHSHVYWYRQLPEEGLKFMVYLQKENIIDESGMPKERFSAEFPKEGPSILRIQQVVRGDSAAYFCASSPRRDTGELFFGEGSRLTVL.

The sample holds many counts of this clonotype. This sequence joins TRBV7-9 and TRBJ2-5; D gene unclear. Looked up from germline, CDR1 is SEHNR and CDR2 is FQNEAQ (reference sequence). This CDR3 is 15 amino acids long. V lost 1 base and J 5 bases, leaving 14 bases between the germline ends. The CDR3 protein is CASSLDLAVGETQYF. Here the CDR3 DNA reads TGTGCCAGCAGCTTAGACCTTGCAGTGGGGGAGACCCAGTACTTC.

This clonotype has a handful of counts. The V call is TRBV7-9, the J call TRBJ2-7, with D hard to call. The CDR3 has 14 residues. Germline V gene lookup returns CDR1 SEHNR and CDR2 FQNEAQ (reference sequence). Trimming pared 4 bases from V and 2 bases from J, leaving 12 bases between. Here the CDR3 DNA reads TGTGCCAGCAGCTCCGACGGAGAAACCTACGAGCAGTACTTC. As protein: CASSSDGETYEQYF.

CDR3: CSADRGPQWFF. In nucleotides, the CDR3 is TGCAGTGCAGACAGGGGGCCCCAGTGGTTCTTC. The J gene is TRBJ2-1, the V gene TRBV20-1; 10 bases are a match to TRBD1. The ends lost 6 bases at V and 15 bases at J; junction bases unmatched: 8. The CDR3 totals 11 residues. Germline-derived CDR1 and CDR2 are DFQATT and SNEGSKA (reference sequence).

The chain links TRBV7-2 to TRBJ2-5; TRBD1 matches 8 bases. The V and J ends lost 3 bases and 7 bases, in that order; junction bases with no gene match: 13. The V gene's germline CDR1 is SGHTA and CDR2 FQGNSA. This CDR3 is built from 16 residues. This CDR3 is CASSFGQGLGVGTQYF. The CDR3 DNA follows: TGTGCCAGCAGCTTCGGACAGGGCCTAGGGGTAGGGACCCAGTACTTC.

CDR3 sequence: CASSREYNEQFF. CDR3 nucleotides: TGTGCCAGCAGCCGGGAGTACAATGAGCAGTTCTTC. The chain employs TRBV6-2 or TRBV6-3 and TRBJ2-1; tentatively, D is TRBD2 (6 bases). Between the trimmed V and J ends, which lost 6 bases and 4 bases, there was a span of 7 bases. The CDR3 is 12 residues long. The germline V gene has CDR1 MNHEY and CDR2 SVGEGT.

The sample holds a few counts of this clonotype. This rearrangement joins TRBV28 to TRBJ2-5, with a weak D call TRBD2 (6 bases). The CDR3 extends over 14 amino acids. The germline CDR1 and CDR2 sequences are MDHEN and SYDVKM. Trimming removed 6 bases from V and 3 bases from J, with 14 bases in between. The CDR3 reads CASSLERREETQYF. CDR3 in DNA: TGTGCCAGCAGCCTAGAGCGGAGGGAAGAGACCCAGTACTTC.

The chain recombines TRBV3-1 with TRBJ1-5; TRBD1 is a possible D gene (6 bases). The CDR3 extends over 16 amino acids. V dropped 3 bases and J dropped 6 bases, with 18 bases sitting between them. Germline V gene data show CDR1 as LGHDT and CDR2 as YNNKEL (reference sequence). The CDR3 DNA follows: TGTGCCAGCAGCCAGGGATCCCTTCAGGGGATTCAGCCCCAGCATTTT. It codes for CASSQGSLQGIQPQHF.

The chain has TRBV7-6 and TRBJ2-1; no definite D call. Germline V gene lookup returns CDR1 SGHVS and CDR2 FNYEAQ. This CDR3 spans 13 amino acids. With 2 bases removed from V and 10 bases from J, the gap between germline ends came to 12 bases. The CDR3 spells CASSLPALGEQFF. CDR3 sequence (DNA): TGTGCCAGCAGCTTACCCGCACTTGGGGAGCAGTTCTTC.

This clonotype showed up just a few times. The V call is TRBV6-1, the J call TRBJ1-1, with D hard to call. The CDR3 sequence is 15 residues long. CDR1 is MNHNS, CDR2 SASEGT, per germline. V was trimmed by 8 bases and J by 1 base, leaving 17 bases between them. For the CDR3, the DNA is TGTGCCAGCCTCTCGCTGCGTAAGGGGAACACTGAAGCTTTCTTT. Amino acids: CASLSLRKGNTEAFF.

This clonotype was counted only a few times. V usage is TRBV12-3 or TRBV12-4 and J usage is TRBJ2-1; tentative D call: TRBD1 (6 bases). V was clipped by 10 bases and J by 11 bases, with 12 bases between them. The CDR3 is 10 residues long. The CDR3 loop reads CATIGQKQFF. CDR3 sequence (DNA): TGTGCCACCATCGGACAGAAGCAGTTCTTC.